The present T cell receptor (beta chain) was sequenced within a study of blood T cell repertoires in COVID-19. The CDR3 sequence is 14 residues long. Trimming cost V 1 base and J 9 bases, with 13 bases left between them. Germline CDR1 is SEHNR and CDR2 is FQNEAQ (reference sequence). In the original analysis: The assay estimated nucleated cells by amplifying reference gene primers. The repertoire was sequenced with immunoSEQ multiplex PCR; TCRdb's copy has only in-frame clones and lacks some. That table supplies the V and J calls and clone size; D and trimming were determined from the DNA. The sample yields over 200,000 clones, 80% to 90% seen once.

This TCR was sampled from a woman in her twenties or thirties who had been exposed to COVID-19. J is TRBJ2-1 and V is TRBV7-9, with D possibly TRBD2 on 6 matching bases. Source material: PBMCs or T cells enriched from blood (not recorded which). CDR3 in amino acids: CASSLGRGWGEQFF. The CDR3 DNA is TGTGCCAGCAGCTTAGGGAGGGGCTGGGGTGAGCAGTTCTTC.